The present T cell receptor (beta chain) was sequenced within a study of T cell changes during pregnancy in multiple sclerosis. Produced via immunoSEQ multiplex PCR; TCRdb's table is partial and in-frame only. The sample contains around 50,000 clones, about 90% of which appear only once. V lost 0 bases and J 5 bases, leaving 6 bases between the germline ends. In germline, CDR1 is SGHDT, CDR2 YYEEEE. The CDR3 runs 13 residues. This receptor was obtained from a female donor in good health, enrolled as a control in a pregnancy study. The sample consisted of CD4+ T cells from peripheral blood mononuclear cells, taken after pregnancy. V and J are TRBV5-6 and TRBJ2-1; no firm D call. CDR3 sequence: CASSLVIDNEQFF. DNA for the CDR3: TGTGCCAGCAGCTTGGTTATAGACAATGAGCAGTTCTTC.